The sequence of this T cell receptor beta chain was determined in a study of Graves' ophthalmopathy and Graves' hyperthyroidism. Findings and caveats of the study: The authors also found most expanded thyroid clonotypes above 0.001 frequency in blood.

RNA transcripts provided the template for amplifying TCR beta CDR3 regions. Second-round multiplex PCR came after a first-round RT-PCR that employed HTBI primers. TCRdb independently ran MiXCR on the multiplex PCR reads; one entry per CDR3 protein. The table includes over a million distinct CDR3 sequences, 35% to 40% detected once. In germline, CDR1 is MGHRA, CDR2 YSYEKL. Trimming took 5 bases from V and 2 from J, leaving 13 bases between them. The CDR3 is 14 residues long. As to this clonotype: Antigen: not known.

The clonotype originates from an adult man with Graves' hyperthyroidism. V is TRBV4-1 and J is TRBJ2-7; D may match TRBD1 or TRBD2 (5 bases each). Sequenced: peripheral blood or thyroid tissue (not recorded which). CDR3 region: CASSGRDGTYEQYF. The CDR3, as DNA: TGCGCCAGCAGCGGACGGGACGGGACCTACGAGCAGTACTTC.